These 19 T cell receptor delta chains were sequenced from one sample in a study of γδ T cells in repeated Plasmodium falciparum infection. TCRdb re-identified clones in the multiplex PCR reads via CATT. The repertoire holds about 48,000 delta-chain clones, 1.5% to 2% seen once, with about 8.3% in the top ten. Bulk repertoires came from Vgamma9/Vdelta2+ or Vdelta2-negative gammadelta T cells flow-sorted from PBMC. Sequencing input: gamma-delta T cells from blood. These receptors all come from a pool of human donors (malaria-infected and uninfected, not separated).

About this clone itself: A read error likely explains this, since a far larger clone differs by one base. Other DNA variants within this sample encode the same CDR3. This rearrangement joins TRDV1 to TRDJ1; possibly TRDD3 for D (6 bases). The J gene, missing from TCRdb, was assigned here through DNA to germline matching. The CDR3 length is 22 residues. CDR1 TSWWSYY and CDR2 QGS come from the germline V gene. Trimming left V 3 bases short and J 0 bases short, with 32 bases between. For the CDR3, the DNA is TGTGCTCTTGGGGATGGTAGAGTCTCAGGGTTCTCGGGGGAACCTTACACCGATAAACTCATCTTT. This codes for CALGDGRVSGFSGEPYTDKLIF.

This clone was detected ten times or more. CDR3 bases: TGTGCTCTTGGGGACCCCTCATTCCTAAGGCGAACTGGGGGAACGGGTCCCACCGATAAACTCATCTTT. This translates into CALGDPSFLRRTGGTGPTDKLIF. The chain carries TRDV1 and TRDJ1, with TRDD3 matching over 9 bases. The trim removed 3 bases at V and 1 base at J, leaving 27 bases unmatched. The CDR3 is 23 amino acids. Germline assignment: CDR1 TSWWSYY and CDR2 QGS.

A note on this clone: TCRdb pairs this DNA with a much larger clone's protein that differs at residue 18, likely a read error; the protein shown was translated from the DNA. The chain carries TRDV1 and TRDJ1; perhaps TRDD3 as D (8 bases). Matching the DNA to germline supplied the J gene, which TCRdb does not give. The germline V gene has CDR1 TSWWSYY and CDR2 QGS. The V gene lost 3 bases and the J gene lost 4 bases, with 39 bases spanning the gap. The CDR3 is made up of 23 amino acids. CDR3 sequence reads: CALGDNIPTLPGGPPSYIDKLIF. The CDR3 DNA reads as TGTGCTCTTGGGGACAACATTCCTACTCTGCCTGGGGGACCCCCGTCGTACATCGATAAACTCATCTTT.

A word on this clone: TCRdb shows a much larger clone's protein in place of this DNA's translation, and the two differ at residue 10, likely through a read error; the protein shown is translated from the DNA. V and J are TRDV1 and TRDJ1; TRDD3 might be the D (5 bases). Because TCRdb records no J gene, it was assigned here through a match of the DNA to germline. The V end lost 2 bases, the J end lost 0 bases, and 22 bases lay between the germline ends. Germline values: CDR1 TSWWSYY, CDR2 QGS. This CDR3 has 19 residues. CDR3 nucleotide sequence: TGTGCTCTTGGGGAATGGGACCCAACAGCAGGGGGGGACACCGATAAACTCATCTTT. It yields the protein CALGEWDPTAGGDTDKLIF.

As to this clone: The protein in TCRdb stems from a much larger clone and differs at residue 5 from this DNA's translation, likely a read error; here the protein is translated from the DNA. The J gene is TRDJ1, the V gene TRDV2; 12 positions match TRDD3. TCRdb does not report a J gene; here it was assigned by matching the DNA to germline references. The CDR3 spans 19 residues. Germline V CDR1 and CDR2: GEAIGNYY, EKD. J gave up 0 bases and V 3 bases, and 13 bases lay outside the gene matches. CDR3 nucleotides: TGTGCCTGTGACTCTCTACGACTGGGGGATACAGGTCACACCGATAAACTCATCTTT. It codes for CACDSLRLGDTGHTDKLIF.

This clone was detected many times. A read error may explain this, as a much larger clone is one base away. This CDR3 is CACDSSRTGGLVSWDTRQMFF. The CDR3 nucleotides are TGTGCCTGTGACTCGTCCCGTACTGGGGGATTGGTCTCCTGGGACACCCGACAGATGTTTTTC. This chain links TRDV2 with TRDJ3; 10 nucleotides agree with TRDD3. With V trimmed by 3 bases and J by 0 bases, 13 bases remained unmatched. CDR1 is GEAIGNYY and CDR2 is EKD in the germline V gene. The CDR3 spans 21 residues.

This clone came up a few times. A read error likely explains why the TCRdb protein, taken from a much larger clone, differs from this DNA's translation at residue 4; the protein shown is translated from the DNA. This chain uses TRDV1 with TRDJ1; 8 bases align to TRDD3. The J gene, not given by TCRdb, was assigned here from a germline match of the nucleotide sequence. The CDR3 extends over 15 amino acids. Looked up from germline, CDR1 is TSWWSYY and CDR2 is QGS. This CDR3 reads CALREPWDTRDKLIF. The DNA for the CDR3 is TGTGCTCTTAGGGAACCGTGGGATACGCGCGATAAACTCATCTTT.

This clone was found a few times. A far bigger clonotype differs at one base, so this is likely a read error. Other DNA sequences from this sample encode an identical CDR3 as well. Called V gene: TRDV1; the J gene was not called; TRDD3, as called in the table, went unchecked against the DNA. Germline V gene sequence: CDR1 TSWWSYY, CDR2 QGS. CDR3 size: 26 residues. This CDR3 is CALGELDWLGNFLRTGGTRYTDKLIF. In DNA, the CDR3 is TGTGCTCTTGGGGAACTAGATTGGTTGGGGAACTTCCTACGTACTGGGGGGACTCGGTACACCGATAAGCTCATCTTT.

To note about this clone: It differs at one base from a far larger clone, so likely a read error. Other nucleotide sequences from this sample produce the same CDR3. The chain recombines TRDV1 with TRDJ1, with D maybe TRDD2 (5 bases). Assignment of the J gene here rests on matching the DNA to germline, because TCRdb gives none. V lost 5 bases, J lost 0 bases, and 31 bases lay in between. CDR1 TSWWSYY and CDR2 QGS come from the germline V gene. The length of the CDR3 is 21 residues. The CDR3 region has the DNA TGTGCTCTTGGGCCCCCGCTCCTTCGTCTATCCCCGGTGGCACACACCGATAAACTCATCTTT. Translation: CALGPPLLRLSPVAHTDKLIF.

The table lists this clone with a few counts. The translation of this DNA and the TCRdb protein of a much larger clone differ at residue 14, probably owing to a read error; the protein shown here is translated from the DNA. The rearrangement uses TRDV1 and TRDJ1, with TRDD3 matching 13 bases. The CDR3 has 20 amino acids. Germline V gene data show CDR1 as TSWWSYY and CDR2 as QGS. Trimming took 5 bases from V and 1 from J; bases not matched to a gene: 16. CDR3 coding DNA: TGTGCTCTTGGGAGCTTCCCCTACTGGGGGATACGGGGGTGCACCGATAAACTCATCTTT. This translates into CALGSFPYWGIRGCTDKLIF.

This clone is medium-sized (0.01 to 0.1%) within its sample. V gene TRDV1 combines with J gene TRDJ1; 8 bases line up with TRDD3. This CDR3 has 27 residues. The germline V gene encodes CDR1 TSWWSYY and CDR2 QGS. V shed 0 bases, J shed 0 bases, and the junction held 36 bases outside the gene matches. The CDR3 DNA follows: TGTGCTCTTGGGGAACTAGTATTTTGTCTCCTAGGCCCCCCAACTGGGGGTCCTACTTTGTACACCGATAAACTCATCTTT. Its translation: CALGELVFCLLGPPTGGPTLYTDKLIF.

Concerning this clone itself: The protein held in TCRdb is that of a much larger clone and does not match this DNA's translation at residue 17, likely because of a read error; the protein shown is translated from the DNA. The CDR3 sequence: CALGEHSFFLRLLGDTCQLIF. CDR3 in DNA: TGTGCTCTTGGGGAACATTCATTCTTCCTACGATTACTGGGGGATACTTGTCAACTCATCTTT. The rearrangement links TRDV1 to TRDJ1, with 12 nucleotides matching TRDD3. The CDR3 consists of 21 residues. The trim removed 1 base at V and 9 bases at J, leaving 24 bases unmatched. The germline CDR1 and CDR2 sequences are TSWWSYY and QGS.

This clone was counted at least ten times. This sequence joins TRDV1 and TRDJ1, with TRDD3 matching over 8 bases. The V segment lost 5 bases and the J segment 1 base; nucleotides outside the gene matches: 21. Germline values: CDR1 TSWWSYY, CDR2 QGS. The length of the CDR3 is 20 residues. For the CDR3, the DNA is TGTGCTCTTGGGCCGACACTCCGTCGTACTGGGGGCTTCTTCACCGATAAACTCATCTTT. It specifies CALGPTLRRTGGFFTDKLIF.

This clone was seen a handful of times. CDR3 residues: CALGDTWAIYWGTDSDKLIF. The CDR3 DNA is TGTGCTCTTGGGGATACCTGGGCAATCTACTGGGGGACGGATAGCGATAAACTCATCTTT. The chain recombines TRDV1 with TRDJ1, with 9 bases fitting TRDD3. TCRdb does not report a J gene; here it was assigned by matching the DNA to germline references. V trimming: 3 bases; J trimming: 4 bases; junction bases outside the gene matches: 21. The CDR3 has 20 residues. Germline V gives CDR1 TSWWSYY, CDR2 QGS.

Only a few counts were recorded for this clone. For this DNA, TCRdb reports the protein of a much larger clone, which diverges at residue 9, most likely from a read error; the protein presented here is translated directly from the DNA. The V and J genes are TRDV1 and TRDJ1, with 8 nucleotides matching TRDD3. The J gene, left out of TCRdb, was set here by checking the DNA against germline. The germline gives CDR1 TSWWSYY, CDR2 QGS. The length of the CDR3 is 17 residues. The V gene end was trimmed by 9 bases and the J gene end by 0 bases; junction bases not matched to a gene: 15. The CDR3 DNA reads as TGTGCTCTCTATCTGGGGGACCCAAGGCACTACACCGATAAACTCATCTTT. Translating it yields CALYLGDPRHYTDKLIF.

At least ten counts were recorded for this clone. The chain employs TRDV1 and TRDJ1; maybe TRDD3 (5 bases). Trimming took off 6 bases at V and 6 bases at J, with 26 bases between the two ends. This CDR3 is built from 17 residues. From germline, CDR1 is TSWWSYY and CDR2 QGS. The CDR3 nucleotides are TGTGCTCTTGGAGTTAACCTGGGAGAGCCGACCCCCCATAAACTCATCTTT. Translated, it gives CALGVNLGEPTPHKLIF.

This clone was detected ten times or more. The chain joins TRDV2 to TRDJ1; TRDD3 agrees at 8 bases. Per the germline V gene, CDR1 is GEAIGNYY and CDR2 is EKD. J lost 6 bases, V lost 0 bases, and 17 bases had no gene match. The CDR3 length is 18 residues. In DNA, the CDR3 is TGTGCCTGTGACACCGCTTACGGGAGGGGATACTCATGGAATAAACTCATCTTT. The encoded protein is CACDTAYGRGYSWNKLIF.

In this sample, this clone turned up a few times. The likely explanation is a read error, given a far larger clone one base away. Distinct nucleotide sequences in the sample also encode this CDR3. J is TRDJ1 and V is TRDV1; 11 positions match TRDD3. TCRdb does not report a J gene; here it was assigned by matching the DNA to germline references. V was clipped by 3 bases and J by 8 bases; unmatched bases: 29. The CDR3 runs 22 residues. Per the germline V gene, CDR1 is TSWWSYY and CDR2 is QGS. This CDR3 reads CALGERGTGGYGSNGCPMKLIF. For the CDR3, the DNA is TGTGCTCTTGGGGAGCGTGGTACTGGGGGATATGGGTCGAATGGTTGTCCGATGAAACTCATCTTT.

This clone was picked up many times. The chain carries TRDV1 and TRDJ1; TRDD3 agrees at 13 bases. In the absence of a J gene in TCRdb, the DNA was matched to germline to assign it here. The CDR3 covers 23 residues. Losses at the gene ends were 0 bases for V and 5 bases for J; bases not matched to a gene: 24. CDR1 is TSWWSYY, CDR2 QGS, per germline. This CDR3 reads CALGELPPISYRLLGDTEDKLIF. The DNA of the CDR3 is TGTGCTCTTGGGGAACTCCCGCCTATTTCCTACAGGTTACTGGGGGATACGGAGGATAAACTCATCTTT.